This record looks at one T cell receptor (beta chain) sequence and its context. This specimen belongs to a study of T cells in Graves' hyperthyroidism and ophthalmopathy. This CDR3 has 15 amino acids. V was clipped by 2 bases and J by 5 bases, with 12 bases between them. Germline CDR1 is ENHRY and CDR2 is SYGVKD. TCR beta CDR3 regions were amplified from RNA transcripts. First-round RT-PCR of the TCR CDR3 relied on the HTBI primer set. TCRdb fed the multiplex PCR reads into MiXCR, producing one record per CDR3 protein. This sample has around 350,000 distinct CDR3 sequences; approximately 25% occur once, and the top ten carry around 70%.

The chain combines TRBV10-3 with TRBJ2-2; D call uncertain. The source material was blood. This sequence originates from a man in his fifties with Graves' hyperthyroidism. The CDR3 DNA sequence: TGTGCCATCAGTGAGACCGCTAGGTATACCGGGGAGCTGTTTTTT. It is translated as CAISETARYTGELFF.